A single sample gave rise to the 23 T cell receptor beta chains below, sequenced in a study of blood T cell repertoires in COVID-19. Produced via immunoSEQ multiplex PCR; TCRdb's table is partial and in-frame only. The sample includes 300,000 to 400,000 clones, 85% to 90% seen only once; the top ten take around 7.9%. The sequencing sample was made of peripheral blood. The receptor source for this set is a woman aged 65 to 85 with COVID-19, enrolled during active disease.

The chain recombines TRBV6-1 with TRBJ1-4, with D maybe TRBD1 (5 bases). Germline V gene lookup returns CDR1 MNHNS and CDR2 SASEGT. The V and J ends lost 2 bases and 8 bases respectively, with 15 bases between them. This CDR3 contains 15 residues. The CDR3 nucleotides are TGTGCCAGCAGTGAATGGCGGACATTAGGGGAAAAACTGTTTTTT. Encoded protein: CASSEWRTLGEKLFF.

CDR3 DNA: TGTGCCAGCTCACCGACAGCTAACTATGGCTACACCTTC. Protein sequence: CASSPTANYGYTF. The V and J genes are TRBV18 and TRBJ1-2, with D perhaps TRBD1 (5 bases). Germline assignment: CDR1 KGHSH and CDR2 LQKENI. This CDR3 contains 13 residues. V was cut by 3 bases and J by 0 bases, with 5 bases left in between.

This clone was recorded a few times. The genes are TRBV19 and TRBJ1-1; 9 nucleotides align to TRBD1. V lost 3 bases, J lost 5 bases, and 7 bases stayed unmatched. The CDR3 sequence is 15 residues long. Germline V gives CDR1 LNHDA, CDR2 SQIVND (reference sequence). DNA for the CDR3: TGTGCCAGTAGTATCGGGACAGGGAGTGCGACTGAAGCTTTCTTT. It codes for CASSIGTGSATEAFF.

This chain joins TRBV19 and TRBJ1-5; TRBD1 matches at 8 bases. The CDR3 is made up of 14 amino acids. J lost 5 bases, V lost 5 bases, and 5 bases had no gene match. The germline V gene has CDR1 LNHDA and CDR2 SQIVND (reference sequence). The CDR3 is CASSAQGADQPQHF. The CDR3 DNA reads as TGTGCCAGTAGTGCCCAGGGGGCGGATCAGCCCCAGCATTTT.

The V gene is TRBV3-1 (or the pseudogene TRBV3-2), the J gene TRBJ1-1; TRBD1 matches 10 bases. The CDR3 sequence is 14 residues long. V was pared by 6 bases and J by 5 bases, with 6 bases of the junction left unmatched. Germline CDR1 reads LGHDT; CDR2 reads YNNKEL (reference sequence). CDR3 DNA sequence: TGTGCCAGCAGGACAGGGGGCGCGAGGACTGAAGCTTTCTTT. The encoded protein is CASRTGGARTEAFF.

The chain employs TRBV5-1 and TRBJ2-1, with 8 bases aligning to TRBD2. From germline, CDR1 is SGHRS and CDR2 YFSETQ. The J segment lost 0 bases and the V segment lost 2 bases, leaving 4 bases of the junction unmatched. There are 16 residues in the CDR3. As DNA, the CDR3 is TGCGCCAGCAGCTTAATAGCGGGGAGCTCCTACAATGAGCAGTTCTTC. Translated, it gives CASSLIAGSSYNEQFF.

CDR3 loop: CASSLGGARAEGYTF. CDR3 sequence (DNA): TGTGCCAGCAGCTTGGGCGGGGCAAGGGCAGAAGGCTACACCTTC. The J gene is TRBJ1-2, the V gene TRBV5-4; D perhaps matches TRBD1 (5 bases). Trimming shortened V by 0 bases and J by 8 bases, and 17 bases separated the two germline ends. Germline V gene data show CDR1 as SGHNT and CDR2 as YYREEE (reference sequence). CDR3 length: 15 residues.

This chain joins TRBV13 and TRBJ1-2; tentatively, D is TRBD1 (5 bases). Trimming removed 2 bases at V and 6 bases at J, with 7 bases between. Germline CDR1 reads PRHDT; CDR2 reads FYEKMQ (reference sequence). The length of the CDR3 is 12 residues. DNA of the CDR3: TGTGCCAGCAGCTTACAGGGCGATGGCTACACCTTC. Protein product: CASSLQGDGYTF.

The V and J genes are TRBV7-2 and TRBJ1-1; D is ambiguous. Per the germline V gene, CDR1 is SGHTA and CDR2 is FQGNSA. CDR3 length: 13 residues. Trimming removed 3 bases at V and 1 base at J, with 6 bases between. The CDR3 sequence: CASSLNGNTEAFF. CDR3 bases: TGTGCCAGCAGCTTGAACGGGAACACTGAAGCTTTCTTT.

This clone was counted a single time. This chain uses TRBV2 with TRBJ2-3; 12 bases fit TRBD2. Germline CDR1 is SNHLY and CDR2 is FYNNEI. With 5 bases clipped from V and 5 bases from J, the junction kept 5 bases outside the gene matches. The CDR3 covers 15 residues. CDR3 in amino acids: CASSQRLAGEDTQYF. In DNA, the CDR3 is TGTGCCAGCAGTCAACGACTAGCGGGGGAAGATACGCAGTATTTT.

The gene calls are TRBV19 and TRBJ2-2; D is possibly TRBD1 (6 bases). V lost 6 bases and J 7 bases, leaving 9 bases between the germline ends. Germline-derived CDR1 and CDR2 are LNHDA and SQIVND (reference sequence). CDR3 length equals 12 residues. This chain's CDR3 is CASSRQVGELFF. For the CDR3, the DNA is TGTGCCAGTAGCAGACAGGTCGGGGAGCTGTTTTTT.

This clone came up once. Other nucleotide sequences from this sample produce the same CDR3. The chain is built from TRBV2 and TRBJ1-1; the match to TRBD1 covers 8 bases. V trimming: 3 bases; J trimming: 4 bases; junction bases outside the gene matches: 4. The CDR3 length is 14 residues. Germline V gene lookup returns CDR1 SNHLY and CDR2 FYNNEI. CDR3 loop: CASSEVTGGTEAFF. In nucleotides, the CDR3 is TGTGCCAGCAGTGAGGTAACAGGGGGCACTGAAGCTTTCTTT.

In this sample, this clone turned up once. V is TRBV10-2 and J is TRBJ2-7, with D possibly TRBD2 on 6 matching bases. V was cut by 4 bases and J by 5 bases, with 18 bases left in between. The CDR3 contains 15 residues. From germline, CDR1 is WSHSY and CDR2 SAAADI. DNA of the CDR3: TGCGCCAGCAGTGTAGGCGGGGAGGCCCTCCACGAGCAGTACTTC. It specifies CASSVGGEALHEQYF.

The chain employs TRBV23-1 and TRBJ1-2; D perhaps matches TRBD1 (5 bases). TRBV23-1 is an ORF, and what it does is uncertain. V was pared by 4 bases and J by 8 bases, with 14 bases between. There are 13 residues in the CDR3. CDR3 coding DNA: TGCGCCAGCAGTCCCAAGGGTGACAGAGGCTACACCTTC. Its protein product is CASSPKGDRGYTF.

The V and J genes are TRBV5-8 and TRBJ1-4, with 7 bases fitting TRBD1. Germline loops: CDR1 SGHTS, CDR2 YDEGEE. Trimming at V came to 3 bases and at J to 4 bases, leaving 6 bases not matched to a gene. CDR3 length: 15 amino acids. The CDR3 sequence: CASSSGGTVNEKLFF. CDR3 nucleotide sequence: TGTGCCAGCAGCTCTGGTGGGACAGTTAATGAAAAACTGTTTTTT.

This chain connects TRBV7-9 to TRBJ1-5; D unresolved. The ends were cut back, 6 bases at V and 3 bases at J, with 6 bases in the middle. Germline CDR1 is SEHNR and CDR2 is FQNEAQ (reference sequence). CDR3 length: 12 residues. CDR3 residues: CASSRNNQPQHF. The CDR3 nucleotides read TGTGCCAGCAGTAGAAACAATCAGCCCCAGCATTTT.

The CDR3 DNA reads as TGTGCCTGGAGTGGCGGAAATTACAATGAGCAGTTCTTC. It translates to CAWSGGNYNEQFF. This rearrangement joins TRBV30 to TRBJ2-1; no reliable D call. CDR3 length: 13 residues. The germline gives CDR1 GTSNPN, CDR2 SVGIG (reference sequence). The germline V and J ends were trimmed by 1 base and 4 bases, with 8 bases remaining between them.

The chain carries TRBV30 and TRBJ1-1; D is unclear. CDR1 is GTSNPN, CDR2 SVGIG, per germline (reference sequence). Trimming removed 7 bases at V and 5 bases at J, with 11 bases between. The CDR3 length is 11 residues. The CDR3 bases are TGTGCCTACCAGACTGGGACTGAAGCTTTCTTT. This translates into CAYQTGTEAFF.

The chain employs TRBV18 and TRBJ2-1; a possible D gene is TRBD1 (5 bases). V lost 3 bases and J 0 bases, leaving 12 bases between the germline ends. The CDR3 loop spans 16 amino acids. CDR1 is KGHSH, CDR2 LQKENI, per germline. The CDR3 bases are TGTGCCAGCTCACCGGACATCGACAGCTCCTACAATGAGCAGTTCTTC. Encoded protein: CASSPDIDSSYNEQFF.

The chain uses TRBV5-1 and TRBJ1-1, with D possibly TRBD1 on 5 matching bases. Trimming cost V 7 bases and J 0 bases, with 10 bases left between them. Per the germline V gene, CDR1 is SGHRS and CDR2 is YFSETQ. The CDR3 has 13 residues. In DNA form, the CDR3 reads TGCGCCAGCTGTCAGGGAATGAACACTGAAGCTTTCTTT. Translated: CASCQGMNTEAFF.

The genes are TRBV11-2 and TRBJ2-7; the D gene is possibly TRBD1 (6 bases). CDR1 is SGHAT, CDR2 FQNNGV, per germline. CDR3 size: 14 residues. Trimming left V 6 bases short and J 6 bases short, with 18 bases between. The CDR3, as DNA: TGTGCCAGCAGATTCAGGGGCCCGCAAGGCGAGCAGTACTTC. As protein: CASRFRGPQGEQYF.

The chain carries TRBV7-9 and TRBJ1-3; 9 bases agree with TRBD1. V lost 5 bases, J lost 3 bases, and 14 bases stayed unmatched. CDR3 length: 18 amino acids. In germline, CDR1 is SEHNR, CDR2 FQNEAQ (reference sequence). CDR3 in DNA: TGTGCCAGCAGCGGCGGGACAGGGCCCCCTGGGGTTGGAAACACCATATATTTT. It translates to CASSGGTGPPGVGNTIYF. The variable domain in full, with the rest retrieved from reference TRBV7-9 and TRBJ1-3, is DTGVSQNPRHKITKRGQNVTFRCDPISEHNRLYWYRQTLGQGPEFLTYFQNEAQLEKSRLLSDRFSAERPKGSFSTLEIQRTEQGDSAMYLCASSGGTGPPGVGNTIYFGEGSWLTVV.

This chain connects TRBV15 to TRBJ1-1; weak D call: TRBD1 (6 bases). The length of the CDR3 is 15 residues. The V gene's germline CDR1 is LNHNV and CDR2 YYDKDF (reference sequence). V was clipped by 1 base and J by 3 bases, with 12 bases between them. The CDR3 DNA reads as TGTGCCACCAGCAGAGGCTGGACAGAGGACACTGAAGCTTTCTTT. Translating it yields CATSRGWTEDTEAFF.